This T cell receptor beta chain originates from a study of T cell responses to AZD1222 COVID-19 vaccine. For this clone: The target antigen is unknown.

The data were produced by immunoSEQ multiplex PCR, yet TCRdb's version contains in-frame clones alone and is incomplete. The data contain tens of thousands of clones, roughly 89% of them singletons. Germline CDR1 MGHDK, CDR2 SYGVNS. The CDR3 runs 13 residues. The V end lost 7 bases, the J end lost 1 base, and 10 bases lay between the germline ends. The study, taken as a whole, reports: Repertoires were collected only later (after the peak T cell response had occurred). White British ancestry dominated among donors, who included more females, and clonal diversity was possibly underestimated. Reportedly, nearly half the spike-specific TCRs target unmutated variant regions.

The genes are TRBV25-1 and TRBJ1-1; possibly TRBD1 for D (5 bases). The sample in question was peripheral blood, obtained 28 days after the second AZD1222 dose. The TCR sequence derives from an adult who received the AZD1222 COVID-19 vaccine. The CDR3 here is CASTRDPNTEAFF. CDR3 sequence (DNA): TGTGCCAGCACCCGGGACCCGAACACTGAAGCTTTCTTT.